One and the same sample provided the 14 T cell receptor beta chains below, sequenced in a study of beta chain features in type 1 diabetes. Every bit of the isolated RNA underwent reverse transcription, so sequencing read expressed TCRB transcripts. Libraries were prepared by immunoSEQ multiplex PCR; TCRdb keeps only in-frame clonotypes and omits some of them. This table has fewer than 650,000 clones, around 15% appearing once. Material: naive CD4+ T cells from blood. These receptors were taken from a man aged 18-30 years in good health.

CDR3 amino acids: CASSLTRTSGEQYF. The CDR3 DNA is TGTGCCAGCAGCTTAACGAGGACTAGCGGGGAGCAGTACTTC. The chain carries TRBV7-2 and TRBJ2-7; TRBD2 matches at 11 bases. The CDR3 length is 14 residues. Germline lookup yields CDR1 SGHTA and CDR2 FQGNSA. V lost 2 bases to trimming and J lost 7 bases; unmatched junction nucleotides: 4.

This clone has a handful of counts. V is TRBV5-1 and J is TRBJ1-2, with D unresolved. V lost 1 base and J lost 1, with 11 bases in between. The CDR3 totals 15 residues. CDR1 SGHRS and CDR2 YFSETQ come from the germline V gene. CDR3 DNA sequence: TGCGCCAGCAGCTTGTTAGTCGGCAGTAACTATGGCTACACCTTC. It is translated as CASSLLVGSNYGYTF.

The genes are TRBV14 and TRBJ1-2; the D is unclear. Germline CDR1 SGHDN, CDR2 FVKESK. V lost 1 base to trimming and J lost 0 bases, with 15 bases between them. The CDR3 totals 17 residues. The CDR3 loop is CASSQVGSSAPNYGYTF. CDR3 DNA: TGTGCCAGCAGCCAAGTGGGCAGTAGCGCTCCTAACTATGGCTACACCTTC.

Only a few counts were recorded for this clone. CDR3 bases: TGTGCCAGCTCTCAGGCCGGGACTAATCAGCCCCAGCATTTT. Its protein product is CASSQAGTNQPQHF. The V call is TRBV18, the J call TRBJ1-5, with a weak D call TRBD1 (5 bases). Trimming removed 6 bases at V and 4 bases at J, with 13 bases between. Germline V lookup: CDR1 KGHSH, CDR2 LQKENI. CDR3 length equals 14 residues.

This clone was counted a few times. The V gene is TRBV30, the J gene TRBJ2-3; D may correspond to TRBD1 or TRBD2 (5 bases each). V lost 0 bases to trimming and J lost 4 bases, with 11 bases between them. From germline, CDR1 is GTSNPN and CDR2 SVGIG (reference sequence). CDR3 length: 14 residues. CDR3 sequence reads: CAWSVWGGSDTQYF. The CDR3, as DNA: TGTGCCTGGAGTGTGTGGGGCGGGTCAGATACGCAGTATTTT.

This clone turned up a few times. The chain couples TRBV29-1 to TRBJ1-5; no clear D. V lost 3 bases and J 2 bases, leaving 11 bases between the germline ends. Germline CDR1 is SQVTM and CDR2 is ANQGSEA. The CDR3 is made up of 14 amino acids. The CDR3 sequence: CSVDDGIGNQPQHF. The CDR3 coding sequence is TGCAGCGTTGACGACGGGATTGGCAATCAGCCCCAGCATTTT.

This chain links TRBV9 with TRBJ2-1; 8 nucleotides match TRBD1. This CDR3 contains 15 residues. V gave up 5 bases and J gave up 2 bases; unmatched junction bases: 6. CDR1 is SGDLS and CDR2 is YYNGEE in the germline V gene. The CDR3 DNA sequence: TGTGCCAGCAGTCGTACAGGGGGTCCCTACAATGAGCAGTTCTTC. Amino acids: CASSRTGGPYNEQFF.

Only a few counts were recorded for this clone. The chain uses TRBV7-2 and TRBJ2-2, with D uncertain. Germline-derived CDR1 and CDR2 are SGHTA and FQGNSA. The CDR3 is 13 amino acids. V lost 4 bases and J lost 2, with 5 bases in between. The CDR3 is CASSSKNTGELFF. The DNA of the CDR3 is TGTGCCAGCAGCTCCAAAAACACCGGGGAGCTGTTTTTT.

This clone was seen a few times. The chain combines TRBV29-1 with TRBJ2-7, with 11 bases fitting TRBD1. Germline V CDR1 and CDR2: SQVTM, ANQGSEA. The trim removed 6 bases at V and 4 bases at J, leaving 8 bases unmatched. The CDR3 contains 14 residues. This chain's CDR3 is CSVAPGTGGYEQYF. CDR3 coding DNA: TGCAGCGTCGCCCCCGGGACAGGGGGTTACGAGCAGTACTTC.

Here the CDR3 reads CSVGTGSHEQYF. CDR3 DNA sequence: TGCAGCGTTGGGACAGGGTCCCACGAGCAGTACTTC. V usage is TRBV29-1 and J usage is TRBJ2-7, with TRBD1 identical over 8 bases. The V and J ends lost 4 bases and 5 bases, in that order; junction bases with no gene match: 4. This CDR3 region has 12 residues. Per germline, CDR1 SQVTM and CDR2 ANQGSEA.

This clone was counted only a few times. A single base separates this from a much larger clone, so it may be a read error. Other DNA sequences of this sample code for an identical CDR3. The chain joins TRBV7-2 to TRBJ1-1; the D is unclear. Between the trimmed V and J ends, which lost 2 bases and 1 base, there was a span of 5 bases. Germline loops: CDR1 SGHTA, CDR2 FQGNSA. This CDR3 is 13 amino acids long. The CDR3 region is CASSLQENTEAFF. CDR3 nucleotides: TGTGCCAGCAGCTTACAAGAGAACACTGAAGCTTTCTTT. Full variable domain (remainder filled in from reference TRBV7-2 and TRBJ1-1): GAGVSQSPSNKVTEKGKDVELRCDPISGHTALYWYRQSLGQGLEFLIYFQGNSAPDKSGLPSDRFSAERTGGSVSTLTIQRTQQEDSAVYLCASSLQENTEAFFGQGTRLTVV.

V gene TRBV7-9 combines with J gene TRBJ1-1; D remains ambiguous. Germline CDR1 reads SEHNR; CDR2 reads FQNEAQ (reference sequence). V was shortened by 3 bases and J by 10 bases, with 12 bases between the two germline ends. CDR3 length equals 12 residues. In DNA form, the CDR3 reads TGTGCCAGCAGCTTTCAGGCGGCTGGAGCTTTCTTT. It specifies CASSFQAAGAFF. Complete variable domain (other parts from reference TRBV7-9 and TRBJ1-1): DTGVSQNPRHKITKRGQNVTFRCDPISEHNRLYWYRQTLGQGPEFLTYFQNEAQLEKSRLLSDRFSAERPKGSFSTLEIQRTEQGDSAMYLCASSFQAAGAFFGQGTRLTVV.

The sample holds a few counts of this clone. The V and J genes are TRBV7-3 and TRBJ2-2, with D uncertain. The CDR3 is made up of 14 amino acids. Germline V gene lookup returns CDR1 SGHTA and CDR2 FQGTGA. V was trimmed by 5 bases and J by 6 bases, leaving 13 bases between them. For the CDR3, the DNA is TGTGCCAGCAGCCCTCGGGCCCAAGCCGGGGAGCTGTTTTTT. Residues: CASSPRAQAGELFF. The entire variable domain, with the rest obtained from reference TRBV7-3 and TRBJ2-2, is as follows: GAGVSQTPSNKVTEKGKYVELRCDPISGHTALYWYRQSLGQGPEFLIYFQGTGAADDSGLPNDRFFAVRPEGSVSTLKIQRTERGDSAVYLCASSPRAQAGELFFGEGSRLTVL.

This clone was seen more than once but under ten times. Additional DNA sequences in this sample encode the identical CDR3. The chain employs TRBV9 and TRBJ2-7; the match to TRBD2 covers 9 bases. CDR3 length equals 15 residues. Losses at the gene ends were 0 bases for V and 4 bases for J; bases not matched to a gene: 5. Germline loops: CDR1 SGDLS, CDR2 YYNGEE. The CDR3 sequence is CASSVEGGRAYEQYF. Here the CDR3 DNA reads TGTGCCAGCAGCGTAGAAGGCGGGAGGGCGTACGAGCAGTACTTC.